The next 2 T cell receptor beta chains were all read from a single sample in a study of T-cell memory formation after mild COVID-19. In TCRdb, the 5' RACE reads were re-called with MiXCR into one record per CDR3 protein. The data show 470,000 or so distinct CDR3 sequences, about a sixth seen once. Sequenced sample: PBMCs or a T cell subset sorted from them (not recorded which). Receptor source: a man younger than 35 who had mild COVID-19 (a few samples of this study predate the infection). Cell type and time point are not known.

This clonotype was observed a few times. J is TRBJ2-7 and V is TRBV7-2, with D uncertain. CDR1 and CDR2 from the germline V gene are SGHTA and FQGNSA. This CDR3 has 13 residues. V lost 5 bases and J 2 bases, leaving 10 bases between the germline ends. The CDR3 loop reads CASSTFRAYEQYV. DNA for the CDR3: TGTGCCAGCAGCACATTTCGAGCCTACGAGCAGTACGTC.

This clonotype has at least ten counts. The rearrangement uses TRBV7-9 and TRBJ2-5; 9 bases align to TRBD1. J lost 4 bases, V lost 7 bases, and 7 bases had no gene match. Germline V lookup: CDR1 SEHNR, CDR2 FQNEAQ (reference sequence). The CDR3 has 14 residues. In nucleotides, the CDR3 is TGTGCCAGCAAGCCGGGACAGGGTAGAGAGACCCAGTACTTC. It yields the protein CASKPGQGRETQYF.